This T cell receptor beta chain was identified during a study of T cell repertoires in cytomegalovirus infection (dated by TCRdb to between 2017 and 2020). For the study in its entirety: Alongside well-studied HLA-B-restricted epitopes, the peptide stimulations were aimed at recently identified HLA-C-restricted CMV epitopes, whose presentation resists viral immunomodulation. The HLA type of each donor mattered for the analysis, because public TCR beta signatures pointed to carriage of CMV infection along with the matching HLA type. What the study reported, not specific to this receptor: Cumulative frequency of public TCR beta family members discriminated carriers of CMV infection plus the relevant HLA type in this cohort and an independent 352-donor cohort. The ex vivo response was dominated by HLA-C-restricted CMV-specific TCR beta clonotypes, and the single most frequent clonotype in two of eight donors was supplied by these HLA-C-restricted clonotypes.

The sample's treatment or condition, from its label and the paper: in vitro stimulation with specific CMV peptide epitopes to enrich CMV-specific T cells. V drops 0 bases and J drops 0 bases, leaving 9 bases in between. The CDR3 contains 15 residues, cysteine and phenylalanine counted. The only DNA kept is the CDR3, 45 bases in frame from the first base. CDR1 and CDR2, per the germline V gene, are SGHDT and YYEEEE. This clonotype showed up just a few times. No cognate antigen has been identified for it. Within one base of it there is no much larger clone, and no base qualities were kept. Sequencing was performed on an Illumina HiSeq 1500. TCRdb's own reprocessing of the public reads used fastp at Q25 and MiXCR and kept productive beta chains. Each record represents a unique CDR3 protein, reported with the most common genes and DNA among its rows. The sample includes 900,000 to 950,000 distinct CDR3 sequences, with roughly 30% observed a single time. Around 15% of the sample comes from the top ten.

This TCR came from a human donor in good health (CMV status not recorded). Some clones in this sample may be carry-over from other donors' samples. Specimen: cultured CD8+ T cells from PBMCs, collected from culture after CMV antigen stimulation. The rearranged segments are TRBV5-6 and TRBJ1-1; TRBD1 might be the D gene, on 5 matching bases. The CDR3 region has the sequence CASSLEGQMNTEAFF. The sequenced DNA is TGTGCCAGCAGCTTGGAAGGACAAATGAACACTGAAGCTTTCTTT.